Listed below are T cell receptor beta chains from one sample, sequenced in a study of T cell clusters in autoimmune cytopenias. TCRdb re-analyzed the multiplex PCR reads; it lists each CDR3 protein once, without DNA. The sample's table shows under 15,000 distinct CDR3 sequences. Input material: peripheral blood. These receptor sequences come from a human donor with an autoimmune cytopenia or autoimmune hepatitis (not recorded which). Both conserved end residues are part of each CDR3. Clone size is given for some rows only: seen once, a few or many times, or a class if the clone is expanded.

abundance | j_gene | v_gene | CDR3aa
- | TRBJ2-5 | TRBV6-5 | CASSQTSGRWETQYF
medium-sized | TRBJ2-5 | TRBV6-1 | CASSDWGETQYF
- | TRBJ2-5 | TRBV29-1 | CSVGAGRETQYF
- | TRBJ2-3 | TRBV15 | CATSREGSITDTQYF
- | TRBJ2-1 | TRBV6-6 | CASTYAGTGWDEQFF
- | TRBJ2-7 | TRBV6-5 | CASSSGTAYYEQYF
- | TRBJ2-3 | TRBV13 | CASSTLADSTDTQYF
- | TRBJ1-4 | TRBV6-2/TRBV6-3 | CASSYSTGLKLFF
- | TRBJ1-4 | TRBV6-5 | CASSYLNRGTNEKLFF
- | TRBJ2-1 | TRBV12-3/TRBV12-4 | CASSKLGTSEQFF
- | TRBJ1-2 | TRBV6-1 | CASSENGGAPYGYTF
- | TRBJ1-4 | TRBV18 | CASSPQGTTNEKLFF
- | TRBJ2-1 | TRBV15 | CATSRDHYSGTSGPEQFF
- | TRBJ2-5 | TRBV18 | CASSGQQETQYF
- | TRBJ2-5 | TRBV27 | CASSLGPPRGQETQYF
- | TRBJ1-2 | TRBV30 | CAWSKVQAGQGYTF
- | TRBJ1-1 | TRBV7-2 | CASSTRQGATEAFF
- | TRBJ1-2 | TRBV12-3/TRBV12-4 | CASSTGTDVLGYTF
- | TRBJ2-1 | TRBV19 | CASSFGTSGGSYNEQFF
medium-sized | TRBJ2-3 | TRBV19 | CASTLKGGGTDTQYF
- | TRBJ2-1 | TRBV10-3 | CAISEPGPAYNEQFF
- | TRBJ1-4 | TRBV18 | CASSPRGTYAGDVEKLFF
- | TRBJ2-3 | TRBV6-6 | CASMDRSRDTQYF
- | TRBJ1-5 | TRBV19 | CASVREGLRKGNQPQHF
- | TRBJ1-3 | TRBV11-1 | CASSLYMAGDMASVGNTIYF
medium-sized | TRBJ2-6 | TRBV15 | CATSRGGTGANVLTF
- | TRBJ1-2 | TRBV30 | CAWSRNRGNGYTF
- | TRBJ2-1 | TRBV24-1 | CATSDRLAGNEQFF
- | TRBJ1-2 | TRBV18 | CASSSAQYGYTF
- | TRBJ2-3 | TRBV5-1 | CASSRSGGSTDTQYF
- | TRBJ1-3 | TRBV5-6 | CASSFGEHRGNTIYF
- | TRBJ1-5 | TRBV15 | CATKTTVGPNQPQHF
medium-sized | TRBJ2-2 | TRBV29-1 | CSVVGTENTGELFF